A selection of T cell receptor beta chains follows, all from one sample in a study of T-cell reconstitution after alpha-beta-depleted transplantation in children. TCRdb redid the calling of the PCR reads with MiXCR, one entry per CDR3 protein. The sample contains about 1,000,000 distinct CDR3 sequences, 25% to 30% of which appear only once. The sequencing used PBMCs, mostly from graft donor cells, collected 360 days after TCRalphabeta/CD19-depleted stem cell transplant. The receptors stem from a boy younger than two who had a stem cell transplant for SCID, so the T cells may come from the graft donor. Each CDR3 is given with its conserved first and last residue. A D gene is named only where the DNA matches it firmly. Clone size appears in some rows only: once, few, many, or a class for an expanded clone.

D gene	clone size	V gene	J gene	CDR3 protein	CDR3 DNA
.	.	TRBV20-1	TRBJ2-2	CSASRLDANTGELFF	TGCAGTGCTAGCAGACTAGACGCGAACACCGGGGAGCTGTTTTTT
.	few	TRBV28	TRBJ1-3	CASSLLIGPSGNTIYF	TGTGCCAGCAGTTTACTTATCGGTCCCTCTGGAAACACCATATATTTT
TRBD1	.	TRBV20-1	TRBJ1-6	CSAPEGARNSPLHF	TGCAGTGCGCCCGAGGGGGCCCGTAATTCACCCCTCCACTTT
.	.	TRBV12-3/TRBV12-4	TRBJ1-1	CASRPTANTEAFF	TGTGCCAGCAGACCGACAGCTAACACTGAAGCTTTCTTT
.	few	TRBV7-2	TRBJ2-7	CASTLNTGNPYEQYF	TGTGCCAGCACGCTCAATACAGGGAATCCCTACGAGCAGTACTTC
TRBD2	.	TRBV12-3/TRBV12-4	TRBJ2-6	CASSFILAGTGANVLTF	TGTGCCAGCAGTTTTATACTAGCGGGGACTGGGGCCAACGTCCTGACTTTC
TRBD2	few	TRBV11-2	TRBJ2-7	CASSLEGGVPSYEQYF	TGTGCCAGCAGCTTAGAGGGAGGGGTACCCTCCTACGAGCAGTACTTC
.	.	TRBV7-2	TRBJ2-7	CASSQGPVRNYEQYF	TGTGCCAGCAGCCAAGGCCCCGTCCGTAACTACGAGCAGTACTTC
TRBD1	.	TRBV29-1	TRBJ2-7	CSVDRPGGIDEQYF	TGCAGCGTTGATCGCCCAGGGGGCATCGACGAGCAGTACTTC
TRBD1	few	TRBV5-1	TRBJ2-1	CASSLAGRLPGGALNEQFF	TGCGCCAGCAGCTTGGCAGGCCGACTTCCAGGGGGCGCGTTGAATGAGCAGTTCTTC
.	.	TRBV12-3/TRBV12-4	TRBJ2-7	CASSFQTGPYEQYF	TGTGCCAGCAGTTTTCAGACTGGCCCCTACGAGCAGTACTTC